A selection of T cell receptor beta chains follows, all from one sample in a study of OX40 agonist ivuxolimab in advanced cancers. The assay was immunoSEQ multiplex PCR, and TCRdb's table has in-frame clones only and misses some. The data contain about 68,000 clones, under 90% of them seen just once; the ten biggest clones take up approximately 0.68%. Source: CD4+ or CD8+ T cells sorted from blood, taken in a trial of the OX40 agonist ivuxolimab. The receptors were sampled from an adult with an advanced solid tumor such as melanoma, head and neck, liver or kidney cancer. CDR3s leave out the opening cysteine and the closing phenylalanine or tryptophan. Fields, in order: V gene, J gene, CDR3 protein.

TRBV19,TRBJ1-2,ASNNQGAYGYT
TRBV5-1,TRBJ1-3,ASSEGAAGNTIY
TRBV7-2,TRBJ2-3,ASSGAAGGSTDTQY
TRBV19,TRBJ1-5,ASSRDISNQPQH
TRBV19,TRBJ2-3,ASSSFLQGSGTDTQY
TRBV2,TRBJ1-2,ASSEFMYGYT
TRBV7-6,TRBJ1-2,ASSLAGRGLNYGYT
TRBV9,TRBJ2-7,ASSVASAASYEQY
TRBV7-2,TRBJ2-5,ASSRDQDREQY
TRBV18,TRBJ1-4,ASSLGTGGGGLF
TRBV5-4,TRBJ2-5,ASSLDLGWETQY
TRBV7-2,TRBJ1-5,ASSLEWGGSQPQH
TRBV7-2,TRBJ2-7,ASSLGRWGVASSYEQY
TRBV5-8,TRBJ2-3,ASSLSFASGGTDTQY
TRBV6-5,TRBJ1-4,ASRAGDYNEKLF
TRBV5-8,TRBJ2-3,ASSGEGVASTQY
TRBV20-1,TRBJ2-7,SASSGYEQY
TRBV28,TRBJ2-3,ASSLRDTQY
TRBV7-2,TRBJ1-5,ASSLHSPNQPQH
TRBV11-3,TRBJ2-3,ASSLGGTDTQY
TRBV19,TRBJ2-5,ASTPLAGIQETQY
TRBV27,TRBJ1-2,ASSLWVSYPLSGYT
TRBV7-2,TRBJ2-7,ASSLTSGAYYEQY
TRBV7-2,TRBJ1-1,ASSLVDTRGTEAF
TRBV7-2,TRBJ1-5,ASSLAQDGNQPQH
TRBV6-6,TRBJ2-2,ASSPRTGSTGELF
TRBV11-1,TRBJ1-2,ASSLTGRHGYT